The present TCR beta chain was sequenced within a study of early T cells in non-severe SARS-CoV-2 infection. Study at large: Investigators sequenced bulk RNA drawn from unsorted whole blood, and chains remained unpaired.

Tagging with unique molecular identifiers was applied to individual cDNA molecules. From the 5' RACE reads, TCRdb called clonotypes with MiXCR, one entry per CDR3 protein. The table includes under 30,000 distinct CDR3 sequences, over 3.5% detected once. This CDR3 is 13 amino acids long. Germline-derived CDR1 and CDR2 are SSHAT and FNYEAQ (reference sequence). There are many counts of this clonotype. Its antigen remains unknown. The junction and the germline gene differ at one end; a read error may be behind it. Study observations and caveats: Matching with VDJdb favored anti-spike CD8 responses (missing private and CD4 specificities).

This chain joins TRBV7-7 and TRBJ1-1, with D uncertain. Sequencing input: whole blood. The clonotype was recovered from an adult who was a healthcare worker with PCR-confirmed SARS-CoV-2 infection or an uninfected control (not recorded which). The CDR3 loop is CASSLSENTEAFF. In DNA, the CDR3 is TGTGCTAGCAGCCTAAGTGAGAACACTGAAGCTTTCTTT.